This T cell receptor (beta chain) emerged from a study of shared clonotypes between healthy human individuals. Overall study: Three plates were used per donor for CD4 naive, three for CD4 memory, two for CD8 naive and one for CD8 memory.

Germline assignment: CDR1 SGHTA and CDR2 FQGTGA. The ends were cut back, 4 bases at V and 10 bases at J, with 20 bases in the middle. CDR3 length equals 15 residues. In the authors' workflow: With immunoSEQ giving junction-only sequences and no quality scores, filtering differed. Profiling relied on immunoSEQ multiplex PCR, and the TCRdb table lists in-frame clones only, not all of them. V and J calls and clone size are as listed in that table; D and trimming were resolved from the DNA. The data contain some 2 million clones, about 95% of them seen just once; the ten biggest clones take up 1% to 1.5%. Naive CD8 cells comprised CD45RO-negative, CCR7-positively selected cells, excluding terminally differentiated effector memory CD45RA+ cells.

The sequence was collected from a man younger than 35 in good health. Sequenced: naive CD8+ T cells sorted from blood. This sequence joins TRBV7-3 and TRBJ2-1, with D possibly being TRBD1 (6 bases). Here the CDR3 DNA reads TGTGCCAGCAGCTCACCGGGACAAGGCCCGCCGGAGCAGTTCTTC. Translating it yields CASSSPGQGPPEQFF.